One TCR beta chain is described in this entry. This CDR3 is built from 18 residues. V lost 6 bases and J lost 4; bases outside the gene matches: 18. Germline V gene lookup returns CDR1 MDHEN and CDR2 SYDVKM. This sample was taken from a study of blood T cell repertoires in COVID-19. The repertoire was sequenced with immunoSEQ multiplex PCR; TCRdb's copy has only in-frame clones and lacks some. The data show 350,000 to 550,000 clones, 75% to 90% seen once. The chain carries TRBV28 and TRBJ1-2; 9 bases align to TRBD1. Sequencing used peripheral blood. The source of this sequence is a woman younger than 45 with acute or convalescent COVID-19. Written as DNA, the CDR3 is TGTGCCAGCAGCTCCTTACTCACGGACAGGGGAGGGACCTATGGCTACACCTTC. Its translation: CASSSLLTDRGGTYGYTF.